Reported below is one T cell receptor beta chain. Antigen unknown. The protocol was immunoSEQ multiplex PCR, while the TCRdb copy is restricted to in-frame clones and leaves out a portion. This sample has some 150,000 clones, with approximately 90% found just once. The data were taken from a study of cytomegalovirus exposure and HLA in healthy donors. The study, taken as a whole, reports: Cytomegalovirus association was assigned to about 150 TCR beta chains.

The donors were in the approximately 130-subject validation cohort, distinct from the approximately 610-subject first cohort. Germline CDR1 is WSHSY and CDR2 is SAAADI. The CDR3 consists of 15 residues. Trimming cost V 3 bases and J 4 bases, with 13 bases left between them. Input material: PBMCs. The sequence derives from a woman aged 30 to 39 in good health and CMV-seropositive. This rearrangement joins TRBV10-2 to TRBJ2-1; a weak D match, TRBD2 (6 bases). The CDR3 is CASSERENGYNEQFF. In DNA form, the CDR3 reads TGCGCCAGCAGTGAACGGGAGAATGGGTACAATGAGCAGTTCTTC.